Listed below are T cell receptor beta chains from one sample, sequenced in a study of T cell responses to AZD1222 COVID-19 vaccine. Libraries were prepared by immunoSEQ multiplex PCR; TCRdb keeps only in-frame clonotypes and omits some of them. The sample lists around 99,000 clones, about 90% occurring once. Sequenced material: peripheral blood, taken on day 0 of AZD1222 vaccination. The origin of the receptors is an adult in good health. Both conserved end residues are part of each CDR3. Fields, in order: D gene, J gene, clone size, V gene, CDR3 protein, CDR3 DNA. The D gene is left open where the match is weak. Part of the rows lack a size; the others show once, few, many or a class for expanded clones.

D: TRBD1; J: TRBJ2-5; size: .; V: TRBV7-2; CDR3: CASSPPGQGAGTQYF; DNA: TGTGCCAGCAGCCCTCCCGGACAGGGGGCAGGGACCCAGTACTTC
D: .; J: TRBJ1-4; size: .; V: TRBV12-5; CDR3: CASGAFGTSGREKLFF; DNA: TGTGCTAGTGGTGCCTTTGGGACTTCAGGGAGGGAAAAACTGTTTTTT
D: TRBD2; J: TRBJ2-3; size: .; V: TRBV19; CDR3: CASSIGLATQYF; DNA: TGTGCCAGTAGTATAGGACTAGCTACGCAGTATTTT
D: .; J: TRBJ2-7; size: .; V: TRBV21-1; CDR3: CASPLTGALASYEQYF; DNA: TGTGCCAGCCCTTTGACAGGGGCCCTCGCAAGCTACGAGCAGTACTTC
D: .; J: TRBJ1-6; size: .; V: TRBV9; CDR3: CASSVVGRNSPLHF; DNA: TGTGCCAGCAGCGTAGTGGGTCGTAATTCACCCCTCCACTTT
D: .; J: TRBJ1-6; size: .; V: TRBV4-3; CDR3: CASSRVLGYNSPLHF; DNA: TGCGCCAGCAGCCGGGTACTTGGCTATAATTCACCCCTCCACTTT
D: TRBD1; J: TRBJ2-5; size: once; V: TRBV6-1; CDR3: CASSTSTGTETQYF; DNA: TGTGCCAGCAGTACCTCGACAGGGACAGAGACCCAGTACTTC
D: .; J: TRBJ2-7; size: .; V: TRBV20-1; CDR3: CSASDTYEQYF; DNA: TGCAGTGCTTCTGACACCTACGAGCAGTACTTC
D: TRBD1; J: TRBJ1-1; size: few; V: TRBV24-1; CDR3: CATRDRVRTEAFF; DNA: TGTGCCACCAGAGACAGGGTGCGGACTGAAGCTTTCTTT
D: .; J: TRBJ1-1; size: .; V: TRBV5-4; CDR3: CASSSYREMNTEAFF; DNA: TGTGCCAGCAGCTCCTACAGGGAAATGAACACTGAAGCTTTCTTT
D: TRBD2; J: TRBJ2-3; size: .; V: TRBV7-3; CDR3: CASSSSPGTSGVQYF; DNA: TGTGCCAGCAGCTCCTCCCCCGGGACTAGCGGGGTGCAGTATTTT
D: .; J: TRBJ2-7; size: .; V: TRBV15; CDR3: CAASSEEAASSFTYEQYF; DNA: TGTGCCGCCAGCAGTGAGGAGGCAGCCTCGAGTTTTACCTACGAGCAGTACTTC
D: .; J: TRBJ1-1; size: .; V: TRBV7-6; CDR3: CASSLVRDINTEAFF; DNA: TGTGCCAGCAGCTTAGTACGGGACATAAACACTGAAGCTTTCTTT
D: TRBD1; J: TRBJ1-6; size: .; V: TRBV5-4; CDR3: CASRISGTGNGLHF; DNA: TGTGCCAGCAGAATCTCCGGGACAGGGAATGGCCTCCACTTT
D: .; J: TRBJ1-1; size: .; V: TRBV3-1/TRBV3-2; CDR3: CASSPQGSYPGTEAFF; DNA: TGTGCCAGCAGCCCGCAGGGATCCTATCCTGGCACTGAAGCTTTCTTT
D: .; J: TRBJ1-2; size: .; V: TRBV5-8; CDR3: CASSLDSSSDYGYTF; DNA: TGTGCCAGCAGCTTAGACAGCTCTAGTGACTATGGCTACACCTTC
D: TRBD2; J: TRBJ2-7; size: .; V: TRBV2; CDR3: CASRETSSYEQYF; DNA: TGTGCCAGCAGGGAGACTAGCAGCTACGAGCAGTACTTC
D: .; J: TRBJ1-4; size: few; V: TRBV7-9; CDR3: CASSLRVHRHLRNEKLFF; DNA: TGTGCCAGCAGCCTCCGGGTCCATCGACATTTGAGGAATGAAAAACTGTTTTTT
D: .; J: TRBJ2-5; size: .; V: TRBV27; CDR3: CASSYGSPGAQYF; DNA: TGTGCCAGCAGTTACGGGAGTCCGGGGGCCCAGTACTTC
D: .; J: TRBJ1-3; size: .; V: TRBV9; CDR3: CASSETVSSGNTIYF; DNA: TGTGCCAGCAGCGAGACAGTGAGCTCTGGAAACACCATATATTTT
D: TRBD1; J: TRBJ2-2; size: .; V: TRBV7-3; CDR3: CASSSSGTGRPGELFF; DNA: TGTGCCAGCAGCTCGTCGGGGACAGGGAGGCCCGGGGAGCTGTTTTTT
D: .; J: TRBJ2-7; size: once; V: TRBV28; CDR3: CASSSAGTVRYEQYF; DNA: TGTGCCAGCAGTTCAGCCGGGACCGTAAGGTACGAGCAGTACTTC
D: .; J: TRBJ2-7; size: .; V: TRBV7-3; CDR3: CASSLTGGLYEQYF; DNA: TGTGCCAGCAGCTTAACCGGGGGCTTATACGAGCAGTACTTC
D: TRBD1; J: TRBJ2-1; size: .; V: TRBV9; CDR3: CASSAGTGNNNEQFF; DNA: TGTGCCAGCAGCGCAGGGACAGGGAACAACAATGAGCAGTTCTTC
D: TRBD1; J: TRBJ1-1; size: .; V: TRBV5-8; CDR3: CASSQLIGTGGRNTEAFF; DNA: TGTGCCAGCAGCCAACTAATAGGGACAGGGGGGAGGAACACTGAAGCTTTCTTT
D: .; J: TRBJ1-2; size: .; V: TRBV29-1; CDR3: CSVGPHDYGYTF; DNA: TGCAGCGTTGGACCTCACGACTATGGCTACACCTTC
D: .; J: TRBJ2-5; size: .; V: TRBV2; CDR3: CASKRDVETQYF; DNA: TGTGCCAGCAAGAGGGACGTAGAGACCCAGTACTTC
D: .; J: TRBJ1-6; size: .; V: TRBV6-5; CDR3: CASSYSGGDNSPLHF; DNA: TGTGCCAGCAGTTACTCTGGAGGAGACAATTCACCCCTCCACTTT
D: .; J: TRBJ2-4; size: .; V: TRBV3-1/TRBV3-2; CDR3: CASSQLGLPLAKNIQYF; DNA: TGTGCCAGCAGCCAACTTGGCCTGCCGCTAGCCAAAAACATTCAGTACTTC
D: .; J: TRBJ1-5; size: .; V: TRBV19; CDR3: CASSMGQNNQPQHF; DNA: TGTGCCAGTAGTATGGGGCAAAACAATCAGCCCCAGCATTTT
D: TRBD1; J: TRBJ2-1; size: .; V: TRBV9; CDR3: CASSVDPTGGANNEQFF; DNA: TGTGCCAGCAGCGTAGACCCGACAGGGGGCGCCAACAATGAGCAGTTCTTC
D: TRBD1; J: TRBJ2-7; size: .; V: TRBV4-3; CDR3: CASSHPGTAPLYEQYF; DNA: TGCGCCAGCAGCCACCCAGGGACAGCCCCTTTGTACGAGCAGTACTTC
D: TRBD2; J: TRBJ2-7; size: .; V: TRBV6-5; CDR3: CASSYSGREDEQYF; DNA: TGTGCCAGCAGTTACTCGGGGCGGGAGGACGAGCAGTACTTC
D: .; J: TRBJ1-5; size: .; V: TRBV6-2/TRBV6-3; CDR3: CASSGGEGGNQPQHF; DNA: TGTGCCAGCAGTGGAGGGGAAGGAGGCAATCAGCCCCAGCATTTT
D: .; J: TRBJ1-2; size: .; V: TRBV5-6; CDR3: CASSLERGGDGYTF; DNA: TGTGCCAGCAGCTTGGAACGGGGAGGTGATGGCTACACCTTC
D: TRBD2; J: TRBJ2-7; size: .; V: TRBV19; CDR3: CASSGSAGGLYEQYF; DNA: TGTGCCAGTAGTGGCTCGGCGGGAGGACTCTACGAGCAGTACTTC
D: TRBD1; J: TRBJ1-4; size: .; V: TRBV14; CDR3: CASSRTGEKLFF; DNA: TGTGCCAGCAGCCGGACAGGGGAAAAACTGTTTTTT
D: .; J: TRBJ2-1; size: .; V: TRBV9; CDR3: CASSVGTGIGQFF; DNA: TGTGCCAGCAGCGTAGGTACAGGGATTGGGCAGTTCTTC
D: .; J: TRBJ1-5; size: .; V: TRBV6-2/TRBV6-3; CDR3: CASSYSGTVRGQPQHF; DNA: TGTGCCAGCAGTTACTCCGGGACGGTCAGAGGCCAGCCCCAGCATTTT
D: .; J: TRBJ1-5; size: once; V: TRBV7-8; CDR3: CASSYNQPEPQHF; DNA: TGTGCCAGCAGCTACAACCAGCCTGAGCCCCAGCATTTT
D: .; J: TRBJ2-2; size: .; V: TRBV10-3; CDR3: CAINRELTNTGELFF; DNA: TGTGCCATCAACCGAGAGCTCACGAACACCGGGGAGCTGTTTTTT
D: .; J: TRBJ1-2; size: .; V: TRBV4-3; CDR3: CASSQVGTGNYGYTF; DNA: TGCGCCAGCAGCCAAGTGGGGACCGGCAACTATGGCTACACCTTC